This entry lists 21 T cell receptor beta chains sequenced from one sample in a study of blood T cell repertoires in COVID-19. The data were produced by immunoSEQ multiplex PCR, yet TCRdb's version contains in-frame clones alone and is incomplete. The table includes fewer than 80,000 clones, around 90% detected once. Sequenced input: peripheral blood. These receptors were taken from a human donor in a cohort sampled during active COVID-19.

The V and J genes are TRBV20-1 and TRBJ1-4; TRBD1 matches 9 bases. From germline, CDR1 is DFQATT and CDR2 SNEGSKA (reference sequence). The CDR3 length is 13 residues. With V trimmed by 3 bases and J by 7 bases, 3 bases remained unmatched. CDR3 sequence (DNA): TGCAGTGCTAGTCGGACAGGGGCTGAAAAACTGTTTTTT. Its protein product is CSASRTGAEKLFF.

CDR3: CASSIPTYYNSPLHF. The CDR3 coding sequence is TGTGCCAGTAGTATTCCCACTTACTATAATTCACCCCTCCACTTT. The rearrangement links TRBV19 to TRBJ1-6; D is unclear. The germline V and J ends were trimmed by 3 bases and 3 bases, with 9 bases remaining between them. The CDR3 runs 15 residues. CDR1 and CDR2 (germline): LNHDA, SQIVND (reference sequence). Full variable domain (missing parts from reference TRBV19 and TRBJ1-6): DGGITQSPKYLFRKEGQNVTLSCEQNLNHDAMYWYRQDPGQGLRLIYYSQIVNDFQKGDIAEGYSVSREKKESFPLTVTSAQKNPTAFYLCASSIPTYYNSPLHFGNGTRLTVT.

This sequence joins TRBV4-1 and TRBJ2-7; the match to TRBD1 covers 9 bases. With 1 base clipped from V and 3 bases from J, the junction kept 7 bases outside the gene matches. The CDR3 extends over 16 amino acids. Germline CDR1 and CDR2: MGHRA and YSYEKL. The CDR3 DNA sequence: TGCGCCAGCAGCCAAGTGCTGACAGGGGGTTTCTACGAGCAGTACTTC. The encoded protein is CASSQVLTGGFYEQYF.

This clone was counted a single time. The chain joins TRBV6-6 to TRBJ2-3, with 8 bases identical to TRBD2. The junction had 10 bases not matched to a gene; V was cut back by 6 bases and J by 5 bases. Germline V gives CDR1 MNHNY, CDR2 SVGAGI (reference sequence). The CDR3 runs 15 residues. As DNA, the CDR3 is TGTGCCAGCAGAGGACTAGCCACGATTAGAGATACGCAGTATTTT. Residues: CASRGLATIRDTQYF.

The genes are TRBV29-1 and TRBJ2-4, with 7 bases fitting TRBD1. V lost 5 bases and J lost 1; bases outside the gene matches: 2. Per germline, CDR1 SQVTM and CDR2 ANQGSEA. CDR3 length equals 13 residues. CDR3 residues: CSVSQGAKNIQYF. In DNA form, the CDR3 reads TGCAGCGTTTCACAGGGGGCCAAAAACATTCAGTACTTC.

This clone was seen repeatedly, ten times or more. The chain carries TRBV28 and TRBJ2-1; TRBD2 matches at 11 bases. The CDR3 is 14 amino acids. With 3 bases clipped from V and 9 bases from J, the junction kept 4 bases outside the gene matches. The V gene's germline CDR1 is MDHEN and CDR2 SYDVKM. CDR3 in DNA: TGTGCCAGCAGTTTGACTAGCGGGGCGACTGAGCAGTTCTTC. Protein: CASSLTSGATEQFF.

The chain recombines TRBV11-1 with TRBJ2-7; 10 positions match TRBD2. Germline V gene sequence: CDR1 SGHAT, CDR2 FQDESV (reference sequence). Unmatched junction bases numbered 7, after V lost 5 bases and J lost 3 bases. The CDR3 length is 15 residues. As DNA, the CDR3 is TGTGCCAGCAGCCCGGTAGCGGGGGGCGGCTACGAGCAGTACTTC. Translating it yields CASSPVAGGGYEQYF.

This chain links TRBV4-2 with TRBJ1-4; possibly TRBD1 for D (5 bases). Per germline, CDR1 LGHNA and CDR2 YNFKEQ. V lost 3 bases and J 0 bases, leaving 11 bases between the germline ends. The CDR3 is made up of 16 amino acids. CDR3 sequence: CASSHPQTATNEKLFF. The CDR3 DNA reads TGTGCCAGCAGCCACCCCCAGACAGCAACTAATGAAAAACTGTTTTTT.

The rearrangement uses TRBV6-1 and TRBJ1-4; D is possibly TRBD1 (5 bases). V lost 1 base to trimming and J lost 5 bases, with 8 bases between them. CDR3 size: 14 residues. Per germline, CDR1 MNHNS and CDR2 SASEGT. This CDR3 is CASSEGQQNEKLFF. In nucleotides, the CDR3 is TGTGCCAGCAGTGAAGGACAGCAGAATGAAAAACTGTTTTTT.

V gene TRBV5-1 combines with J gene TRBJ2-5, with 11 bases identical to TRBD1. CDR3 length: 15 amino acids. V shed 3 bases, J shed 3 bases, and the junction held 4 bases outside the gene matches. Germline V lookup: CDR1 SGHRS, CDR2 YFSETQ. CDR3 loop: CASSWTGGAEETQYF. CDR3 coding DNA: TGCGCCAGCAGCTGGACAGGGGGCGCGGAAGAGACCCAGTACTTC.

J is TRBJ1-5 and V is TRBV10-3; D is uncertain. This CDR3 region has 14 residues. Per germline, CDR1 ENHRY and CDR2 SYGVKD. V lost 4 bases, J lost 5 bases, and 12 bases lay in between. The CDR3 region is CAISGDARDQPQHF. CDR3 sequence (DNA): TGTGCCATCAGTGGAGACGCGCGGGATCAGCCCCAGCATTTT.

V is TRBV7-6 and J is TRBJ1-3; TRBD1 might be the D (6 bases). This CDR3 region has 16 residues. The germline gives CDR1 SGHVS, CDR2 FNYEAQ. Trimming took 5 bases from V and 0 from J, leaving 14 bases between them. This chain's CDR3 is CASSINRDNSGNTIYF. In nucleotides, the CDR3 is TGTGCCAGCAGCATTAACCGGGACAACTCTGGAAACACCATATATTTT.

The chain links TRBV5-1 to TRBJ2-5, with D maybe TRBD2 (6 bases). Germline lookup yields CDR1 SGHRS and CDR2 YFSETQ. The V end was cut by 4 bases, the J end by 0 bases, with 16 bases between. This CDR3 region has 16 residues. CDR3 in amino acids: CASSKPLAEYQETQYF. The CDR3 DNA reads as TGCGCCAGCAGCAAGCCACTAGCTGAGTACCAAGAGACCCAGTACTTC.

The chain couples TRBV2 to TRBJ2-1, with 10 nucleotides matching TRBD1. Germline lookup yields CDR1 SNHLY and CDR2 FYNNEI. The CDR3 has 20 residues. The V gene end was trimmed by 4 bases and the J gene end by 2 bases; junction bases not matched to a gene: 17. CDR3 residues: CASSGRQGALRRPTYNEQFF. The CDR3 DNA follows: TGTGCCAGCAGTGGACGACAGGGGGCGTTGCGCCGTCCGACCTACAATGAGCAGTTCTTC. Together with reference TRBV2 and TRBJ2-1, the CDR3 gives the full variable domain: EPEVTQTPSHQVTQMGQEVILRCVPISNHLYFYWYRQILGQKVEFLVSFYNNEISEKSEIFDDQFSVERPDGSNFTLKIRSTKLEDSAMYFCASSGRQGALRRPTYNEQFFGPGTRLTVL.

This sequence joins TRBV12-3 or TRBV12-4 and TRBJ2-1; TRBD2 might be the D (5 bases). The CDR3 covers 12 residues. V was clipped by 10 bases and J by 5 bases, with 12 bases between them. CDR3 DNA sequence: TGTGCCATACGTTCGGGAAACAATGAGCAGTTCTTC. It is translated as CAIRSGNNEQFF.

To note about this clone: In the same sample, other DNA sequences code for this CDR3. The chain carries TRBV13 and TRBJ2-7, with 7 bases lining up with TRBD1. The CDR3 is 17 amino acids. J lost 7 bases, V lost 2 bases, and 17 bases had no gene match. Germline V gene sequence: CDR1 PRHDT, CDR2 FYEKMQ (reference sequence). CDR3 in amino acids: CASSLISLQGPVGEQYF. CDR3 DNA sequence: TGTGCCAGCAGCTTAATCTCCCTACAGGGGCCTGTTGGTGAGCAGTACTTC.

The chain employs TRBV25-1 and TRBJ2-3, with TRBD2 matching 7 bases. V lost 3 bases and J lost 2; bases outside the gene matches: 8. Germline V gene lookup returns CDR1 MGHDK and CDR2 SYGVNS. The CDR3 has 16 residues. CDR3 bases: TGTGCCAGCAGTGAGGGGAGGGTAGAGCACACAGATACGCAGTATTTT. It codes for CASSEGRVEHTDTQYF.

The chain combines TRBV5-5 with TRBJ2-7; 7 bases line up with TRBD1. Germline trimming cut 4 bases from V and 6 bases from J; bases unmatched to any gene: 7. The CDR3 is 13 residues long. In germline, CDR1 is SGHKS, CDR2 YYEKEE (reference sequence). CDR3 sequence (DNA): TGTGCCAGCAGCGCAGACAGGGTTGGCGAGCAGTACTTC. It yields the protein CASSADRVGEQYF.

The J gene is TRBJ1-2, the V gene TRBV29-1, with D unclear. V was trimmed by 4 bases and J by 8 bases, leaving 11 bases between them. In germline, CDR1 is SQVTM, CDR2 ANQGSEA. The CDR3 length is 11 residues. The CDR3 nucleotides are TGCAGCGTTGTTACGGAGGAAGGCTACACCTTC. This codes for CSVVTEEGYTF.

The chain couples TRBV14 to TRBJ2-2; D uncertain. Trimming stripped 3 bases from V and 5 bases from J, with 7 bases between. The CDR3 consists of 13 residues. Germline lookup yields CDR1 SGHDN and CDR2 FVKESK. DNA for the CDR3: TGTGCCAGCAGCCAGAGTAGAACCGGGGAGCTGTTTTTT. Translating gives CASSQSRTGELFF.

The CDR3 sequence is CASSLQGRNTEAFF. The DNA of the CDR3 is TGCGCCAGCAGCTTGCAGGGAAGGAACACTGAAGCTTTCTTT. This chain joins TRBV5-1 and TRBJ1-1; tentatively, D is TRBD1 (5 bases). This CDR3 has 14 residues. V lost 1 base and J lost 1, with 8 bases in between. The germline V gene encodes CDR1 SGHRS and CDR2 YFSETQ.